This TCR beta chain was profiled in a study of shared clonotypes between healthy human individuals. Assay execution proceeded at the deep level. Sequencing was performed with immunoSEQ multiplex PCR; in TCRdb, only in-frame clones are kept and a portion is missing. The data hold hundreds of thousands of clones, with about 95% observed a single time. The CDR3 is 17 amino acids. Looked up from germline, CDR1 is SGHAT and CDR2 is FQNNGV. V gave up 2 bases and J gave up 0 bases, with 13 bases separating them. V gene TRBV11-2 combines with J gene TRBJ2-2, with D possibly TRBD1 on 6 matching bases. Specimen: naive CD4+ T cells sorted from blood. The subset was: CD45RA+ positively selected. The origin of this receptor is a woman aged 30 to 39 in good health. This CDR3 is CASSLQPDSANTGELFF. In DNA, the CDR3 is TGTGCCAGCAGCTTACAGCCGGACAGCGCGAACACCGGGGAGCTGTTTTTT. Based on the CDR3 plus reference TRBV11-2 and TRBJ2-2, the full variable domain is EAGVAQSPRYKIIEKRQSVAFWCNPISGHATLYWYQQILGQGPKLLIQFQNNGVVDDSQLPKDRFSAERLKGVDSTLKIQPAKLEDSAVYLCASSLQPDSANTGELFFGEGSRLTVL.